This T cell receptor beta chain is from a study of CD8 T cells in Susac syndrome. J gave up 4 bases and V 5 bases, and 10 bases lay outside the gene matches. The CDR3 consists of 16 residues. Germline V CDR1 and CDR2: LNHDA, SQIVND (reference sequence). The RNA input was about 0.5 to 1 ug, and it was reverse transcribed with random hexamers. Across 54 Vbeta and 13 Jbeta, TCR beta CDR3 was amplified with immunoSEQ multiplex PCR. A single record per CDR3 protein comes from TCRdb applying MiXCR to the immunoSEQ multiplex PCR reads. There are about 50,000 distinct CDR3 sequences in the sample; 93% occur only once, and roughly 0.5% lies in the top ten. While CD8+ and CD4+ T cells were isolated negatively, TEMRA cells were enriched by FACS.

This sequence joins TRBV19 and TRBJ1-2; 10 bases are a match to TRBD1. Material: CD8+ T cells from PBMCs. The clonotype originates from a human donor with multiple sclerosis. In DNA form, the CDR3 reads TGTGCCAGTAGTCCGCGACAGGGGGCTCTCGGCTATGGCTACACCTTC. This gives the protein CASSPRQGALGYGYTF.